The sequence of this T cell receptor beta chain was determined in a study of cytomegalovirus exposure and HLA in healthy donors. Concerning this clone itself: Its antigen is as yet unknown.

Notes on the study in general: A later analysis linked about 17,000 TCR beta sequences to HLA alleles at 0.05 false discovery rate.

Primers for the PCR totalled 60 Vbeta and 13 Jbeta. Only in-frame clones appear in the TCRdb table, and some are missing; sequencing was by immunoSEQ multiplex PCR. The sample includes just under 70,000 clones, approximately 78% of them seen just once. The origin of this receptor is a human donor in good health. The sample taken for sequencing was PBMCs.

This CDR3 is CASSLKGVETQYF. CDR3 in DNA: TGTGCCAGCAGCTTAAAAGGGGTTGAGACCCAGTACTTC. V and J are TRBV7-9 and TRBJ2-5, with D tentatively TRBD1 (5 bases). Germline V lookup: CDR1 SEHNR, CDR2 FQNEAQ (reference sequence). V lost 2 bases to trimming and J lost 5 bases, with 9 bases between them. This CDR3 comprises 13 residues.